The rows below give T cell receptor beta chains drawn from one sample of a study of cytotoxic CD8 clonotypes in ibrutinib-treated CLL. TCRdb's table, derived via immunoSEQ multiplex PCR, lists solely in-frame clones and lacks some. Of 110,000 to 150,000 clones in the sample, approximately 80% are singletons; the top ten hold roughly 13%. This specimen was PBMCs, taken after 12 months of ibrutinib treatment. Every receptor here comes from a human donor with chronic lymphocytic leukemia. Both conserved end residues are trimmed from each CDR3.

J: TRBJ1-5
V: TRBV29-1
CDR3: SVSQGDQPQH

J: TRBJ2-3
V: TRBV7-2
CDR3: ASSLPTNTDTQY

J: TRBJ1-6
V: TRBV27
CDR3: ASSGGDRGRHSPLH

J: TRBJ1-5
V: TRBV23-1
CDR3: ASSRGVDNQPQH

J: TRBJ2-5
V: TRBV7-2
CDR3: ASNTGRDQETQY

J: TRBJ2-3
V: TRBV18
CDR3: ASSVTGLSTDTQY

J: TRBJ1-5
V: TRBV28
CDR3: ATSNQPQH

J: TRBJ2-7
V: TRBV6-1
CDR3: ASSDMRASSYEQY

J: TRBJ2-7
V: TRBV19
CDR3: ASSIRTGASYEQY

J: TRBJ2-5
V: TRBV5-1
CDR3: ASSWTGETQY

J: TRBJ2-3
V: TRBV18
CDR3: ASSPRQGGTDTQY

J: TRBJ2-5
V: TRBV6-5
CDR3: ASTRTAQETQY

J: TRBJ2-1
V: TRBV6-6
CDR3: ASSFSGTNNEQF

J: TRBJ2-1
V: TRBV10-3
CDR3: AISESLGYNEQF

J: TRBJ1-5
V: TRBV7-8
CDR3: ASSLAGGRQPQH

J: TRBJ1-2
V: TRBV2
CDR3: ASRVTRDNGYT

J: TRBJ2-1
V: TRBV11-2
CDR3: ASSLLRTSGAYNEQF

J: TRBJ1-5
V: TRBV15
CDR3: ATSRDTNQPQH

J: TRBJ2-5
V: TRBV14
CDR3: ASSPGLAGDTETQY

J: TRBJ1-1
V: TRBV29-1
CDR3: SVGWDTEAF

J: TRBJ1-1
V: TRBV5-6
CDR3: ASSRKMGNTEAF

J: TRBJ2-2
V: TRBV10-3
CDR3: AISERGAAGELF

J: TRBJ2-2
V: TRBV6-1
CDR3: ASSEPGDTGELF

J: TRBJ1-1
V: TRBV6-5
CDR3: ASLKQRAGTEAF

J: TRBJ2-7
V: TRBV6-6
CDR3: ASSYSSVYEQY

J: TRBJ2-1
V: TRBV19
CDR3: ASSTGTSGNEQF

J: TRBJ2-1
V: TRBV11-2
CDR3: ASSLRLVLGVYNEQF

J: TRBJ1-1
V: TRBV7-2
CDR3: ASSAYQLNTEAF

J: TRBJ2-7
V: TRBV5-1
CDR3: ASSLETARYYEQY

J: TRBJ2-1
V: TRBV27
CDR3: ASSLETSGRGEQF

J: TRBJ2-1
V: TRBV29-1
CDR3: SVEGQAIRLISYNEQF

J: TRBJ2-1
V: TRBV7-8
CDR3: ASSLVANGNEQF

J: TRBJ1-2
V: TRBV5-1
CDR3: ASSLAATDTNYGYT

J: TRBJ1-3
V: TRBV6-5
CDR3: ASSYSWTVSGNTIY

J: TRBJ2-1
V: TRBV29-1
CDR3: SVERKTPDEQF

J: TRBJ2-7
V: TRBV7-6
CDR3: ASSPGPAYEQY

J: TRBJ2-7
V: TRBV5-8
CDR3: ASSTIRTGDREQY